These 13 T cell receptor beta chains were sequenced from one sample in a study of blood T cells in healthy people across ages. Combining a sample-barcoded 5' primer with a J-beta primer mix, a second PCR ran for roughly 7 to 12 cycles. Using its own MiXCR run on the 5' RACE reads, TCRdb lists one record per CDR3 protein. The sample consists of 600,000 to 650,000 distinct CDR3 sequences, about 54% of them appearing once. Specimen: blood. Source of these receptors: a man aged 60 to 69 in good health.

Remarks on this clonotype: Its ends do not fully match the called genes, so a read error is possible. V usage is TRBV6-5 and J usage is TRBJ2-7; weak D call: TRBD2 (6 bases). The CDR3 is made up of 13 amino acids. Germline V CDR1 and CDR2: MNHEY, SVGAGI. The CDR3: CTSGRDPSYEQYF. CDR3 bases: TGTACCAGCGGGCGGGACCCCTCCTACGAGCAGTACTTC.

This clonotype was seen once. The CDR3 DNA follows: TGCGCCAGCGCCCAGGGAGGGACAGATACGCAGTATTTT. As protein: CASAQGGTDTQYF. The chain links TRBV5-1 to TRBJ2-3; 7 bases align to TRBD2. The CDR3 is made up of 13 amino acids. CDR1 SGHRS and CDR2 YFSETQ come from the germline V gene. V lost 7 bases, J lost 3 bases, and 5 bases stayed unmatched.

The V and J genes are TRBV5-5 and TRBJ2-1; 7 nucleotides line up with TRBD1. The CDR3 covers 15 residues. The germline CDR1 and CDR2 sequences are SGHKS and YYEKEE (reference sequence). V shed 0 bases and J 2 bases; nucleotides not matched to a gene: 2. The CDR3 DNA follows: TGTGCCAGCAGCTTGGGCGACAGGGCCTACAATGAGCAGTTCTTC. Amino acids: CASSLGDRAYNEQFF.

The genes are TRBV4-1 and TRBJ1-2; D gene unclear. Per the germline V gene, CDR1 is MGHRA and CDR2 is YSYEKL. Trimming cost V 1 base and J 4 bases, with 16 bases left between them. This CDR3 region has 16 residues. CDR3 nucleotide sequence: TGCGCCAGCAGCCAAGTCGGTCGTTCCCCTCTCTATGGCTACACCTTC. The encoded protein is CASSQVGRSPLYGYTF.

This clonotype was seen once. The CDR3 DNA reads as TGTGCCAGCAGCGTAGAAGCCTATAACTATGGCTACACCTTC. Amino acid sequence: CASSVEAYNYGYTF. The rearrangement links TRBV9 to TRBJ1-2; D unresolved. Per the germline V gene, CDR1 is SGDLS and CDR2 is YYNGEE. This CDR3 is 14 amino acids long. Trimming shortened V by 0 bases and J by 1 base, and 7 bases separated the two germline ends.

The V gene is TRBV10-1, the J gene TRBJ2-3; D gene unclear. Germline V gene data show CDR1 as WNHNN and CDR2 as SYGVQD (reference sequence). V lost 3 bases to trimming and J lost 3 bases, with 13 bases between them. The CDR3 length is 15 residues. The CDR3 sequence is CASSDGASDTDTQYF. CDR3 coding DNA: TGCGCCAGCAGTGACGGTGCGAGCGATACAGATACGCAGTATTTT.

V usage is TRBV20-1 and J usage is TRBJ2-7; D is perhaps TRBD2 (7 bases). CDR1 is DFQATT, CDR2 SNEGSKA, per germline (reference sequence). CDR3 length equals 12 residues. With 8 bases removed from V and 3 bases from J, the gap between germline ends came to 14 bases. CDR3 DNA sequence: TGCAGTATAGGGGGGGGTGTCTACGAGCAGTACTTC. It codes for CSIGGGVYEQYF.

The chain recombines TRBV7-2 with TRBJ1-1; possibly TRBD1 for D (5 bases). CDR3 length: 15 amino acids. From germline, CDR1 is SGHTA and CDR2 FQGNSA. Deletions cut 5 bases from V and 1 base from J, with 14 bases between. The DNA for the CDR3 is TGTGCCAGCAGCGCCTTGAGGGGAGGGAACACTGAAGCTTTCTTT. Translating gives CASSALRGGNTEAFF.

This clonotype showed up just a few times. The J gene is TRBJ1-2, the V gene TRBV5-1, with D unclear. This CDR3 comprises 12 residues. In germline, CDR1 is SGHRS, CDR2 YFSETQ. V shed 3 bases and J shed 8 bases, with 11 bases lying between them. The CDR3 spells CASSYDTSGYTF. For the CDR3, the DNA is TGCGCCAGCAGCTACGACACCTCGGGCTACACCTTC.

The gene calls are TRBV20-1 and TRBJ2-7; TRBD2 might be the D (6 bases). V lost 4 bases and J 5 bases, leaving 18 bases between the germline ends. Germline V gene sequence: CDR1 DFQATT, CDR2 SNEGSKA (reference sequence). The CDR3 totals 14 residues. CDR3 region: CSATPGLPPNEQYF. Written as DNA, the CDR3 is TGCAGTGCTACGCCGGGACTCCCTCCTAACGAGCAGTACTTC.

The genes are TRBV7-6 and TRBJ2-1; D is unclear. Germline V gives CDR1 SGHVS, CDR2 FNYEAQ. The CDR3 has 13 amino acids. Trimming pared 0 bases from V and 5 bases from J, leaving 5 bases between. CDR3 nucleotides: TGTGCCAGCAGCTTAGCGCGCCACAATGAGCAGTTCTTC. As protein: CASSLARHNEQFF.

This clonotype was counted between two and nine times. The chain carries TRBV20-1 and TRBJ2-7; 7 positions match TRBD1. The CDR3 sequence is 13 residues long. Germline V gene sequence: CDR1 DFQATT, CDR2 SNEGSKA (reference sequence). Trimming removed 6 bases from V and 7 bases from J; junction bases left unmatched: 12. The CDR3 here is CSARDSSVGEQYF. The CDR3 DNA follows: TGCAGTGCCAGGGACAGTTCCGTGGGAGAGCAGTACTTC.

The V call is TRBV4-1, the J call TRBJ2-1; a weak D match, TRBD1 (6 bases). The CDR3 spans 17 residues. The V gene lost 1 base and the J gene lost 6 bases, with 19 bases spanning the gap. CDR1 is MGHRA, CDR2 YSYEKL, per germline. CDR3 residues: CASSQAQGLGPRNEQFF. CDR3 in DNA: TGCGCCAGCAGCCAAGCACAGGGCCTGGGCCCTCGCAATGAGCAGTTCTTC.